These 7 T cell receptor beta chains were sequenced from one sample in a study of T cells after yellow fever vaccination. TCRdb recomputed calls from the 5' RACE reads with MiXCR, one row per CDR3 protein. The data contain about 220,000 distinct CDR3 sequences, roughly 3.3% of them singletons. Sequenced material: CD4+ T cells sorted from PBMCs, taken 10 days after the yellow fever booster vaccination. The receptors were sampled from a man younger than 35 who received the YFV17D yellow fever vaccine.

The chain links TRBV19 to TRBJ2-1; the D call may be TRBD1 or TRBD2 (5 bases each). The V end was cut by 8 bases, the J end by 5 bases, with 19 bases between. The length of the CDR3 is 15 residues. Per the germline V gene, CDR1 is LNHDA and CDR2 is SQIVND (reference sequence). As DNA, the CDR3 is TGTGCCAGTGTACCACGGGGACGACCCCACAATGAGCAGTTCTTC. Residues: CASVPRGRPHNEQFF.

In DNA form, the CDR3 reads TGTGCCAGCAGCTTAGGGAAGGTACAGAATGAAAAACTGTTTTTT. It specifies CASSLGKVQNEKLFF. This chain links TRBV7-2 with TRBJ1-4; D is unresolved. The V and J ends lost 1 base and 5 bases respectively, with 11 bases between them. Per germline, CDR1 SGHTA and CDR2 FQGNSA. The CDR3 consists of 15 residues.

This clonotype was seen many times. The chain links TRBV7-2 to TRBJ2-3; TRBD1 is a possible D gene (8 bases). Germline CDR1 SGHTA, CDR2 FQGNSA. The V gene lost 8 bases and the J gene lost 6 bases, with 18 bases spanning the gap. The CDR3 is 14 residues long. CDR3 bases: TGTGCCAGCGGATTCAGGGGGCGGGGGGATACGCAGTATTTT. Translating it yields CASGFRGRGDTQYF.

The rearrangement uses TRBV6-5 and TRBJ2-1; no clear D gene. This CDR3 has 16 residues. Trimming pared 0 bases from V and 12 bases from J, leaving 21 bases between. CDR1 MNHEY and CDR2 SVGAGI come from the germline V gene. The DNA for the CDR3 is TGTGCCAGCAGTTACTCCGGTGGTCGGGCCGCTAAATCGCAGTTCTTC. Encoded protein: CASSYSGGRAAKSQFF.

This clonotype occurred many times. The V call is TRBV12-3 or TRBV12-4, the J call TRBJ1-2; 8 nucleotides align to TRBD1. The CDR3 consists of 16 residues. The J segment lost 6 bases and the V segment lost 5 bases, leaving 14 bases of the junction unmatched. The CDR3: CASSPRDRLGMDGYTF. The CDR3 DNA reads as TGTGCCAGCAGTCCCCGGGACAGGTTGGGTATGGATGGCTACACCTTC.

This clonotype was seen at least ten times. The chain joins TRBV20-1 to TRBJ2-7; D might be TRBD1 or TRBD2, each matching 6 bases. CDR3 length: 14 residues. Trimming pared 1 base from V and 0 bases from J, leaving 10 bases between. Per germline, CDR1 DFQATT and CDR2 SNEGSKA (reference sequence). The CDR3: CSARVGGHSYEQYF. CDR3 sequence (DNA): TGCAGTGCTAGAGTTGGGGGGCACTCCTACGAGCAGTACTTC.

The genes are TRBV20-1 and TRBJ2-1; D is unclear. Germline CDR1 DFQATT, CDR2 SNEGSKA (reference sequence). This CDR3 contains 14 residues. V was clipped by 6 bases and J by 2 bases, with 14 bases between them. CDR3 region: CSAQSTSAYNEQFF. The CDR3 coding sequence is TGCAGTGCCCAAAGCACATCCGCCTACAATGAGCAGTTCTTC.